This T cell receptor (beta chain) derives from a study of identical twins. Study observations and caveats: Cord blood beta clonotypes that were abundant carried fewer insertions, and memory repertoires showed no such trend. Weaker excess twin sharing was observed in beta out-of-frame sequences.

From the 5' RACE reads, TCRdb called clonotypes with MiXCR, one entry per CDR3 protein. The sample yields 250,000 or so distinct CDR3 sequences, 6.5% to 9.5% seen once. This clonotype was counted at least ten times. Its antigen is not known. Healthy Caucasians alone served as donors. CDR3 size: 13 residues. The germline V gene encodes CDR1 MNHEY and CDR2 SMNVEV (reference sequence). V was clipped by 3 bases and J by 1 base, with 7 bases between them. These same data were also listed under a study on yellow fever vaccine responses in identical twins.

The sequence derives from a woman aged 18-29 years in good health. Specimen: CD8+ T cells sorted from blood. V is TRBV27 and J is TRBJ2-7; the D is unclear. CDR3 residues: CASSLEQSYEQYF. The CDR3 DNA is TGTGCCAGCAGTTTGGAACAATCCTACGAGCAGTACTTC.